Listed here are 26 T cell receptor beta chains from one sample, sequenced in a study of cytomegalovirus exposure and HLA in healthy donors. The PCR had 60 Vbeta and 13 Jbeta primers. Generated by immunoSEQ multiplex PCR, the TCRdb table keeps only in-frame clones and is missing some. Among around 85,000 clones, roughly 72% were seen once, and the ten largest hold under 25%. Material: PBMCs. These receptors all come from a man in his thirties or forties in good health and CMV-seropositive.

This sequence joins TRBV7-2 and TRBJ2-3; TRBD2 matches at 8 bases. The V segment lost 2 bases and the J segment 5 bases; nucleotides outside the gene matches: 3. Germline V lookup: CDR1 SGHTA, CDR2 FQGNSA. The CDR3 has 14 residues. The CDR3 spells CASSLKSGGDTQYF. The CDR3 region has the DNA TGTGCCAGCAGCTTAAAAAGCGGGGGAGATACGCAGTATTTT.

This clone was seen more than once but under ten times. This rearrangement joins TRBV27 to TRBJ2-7; tentatively, D is TRBD1 (6 bases). V lost 9 bases and J 2 bases, leaving 20 bases between the germline ends. CDR3 size: 15 residues. Germline CDR1 and CDR2: MNHEY and SMNVEV (reference sequence). The CDR3 coding sequence is TGTGCCAGTAGGACTCAAAGCAGGGGAACCTACGAGCAGTACTTC. This codes for CASRTQSRGTYEQYF.

The chain combines TRBV14 with TRBJ2-3; possible D gene TRBD2, 5 bases. This CDR3 is built from 16 residues. The V gene lost 1 base and the J gene lost 0 bases, with 11 bases spanning the gap. CDR1 SGHDN and CDR2 FVKESK come from the germline V gene. The CDR3 loop is CASSQARTLSTDTQYF. CDR3 nucleotide sequence: TGTGCCAGCAGCCAAGCTCGGACTTTAAGCACAGATACGCAGTATTTT.

V and J are TRBV7-9 and TRBJ1-2; 9 nucleotides match TRBD1. Per the germline V gene, CDR1 is SEHNR and CDR2 is FQNEAQ (reference sequence). The CDR3 length is 12 residues. J was trimmed by 6 bases and V by 4 bases; bases with no gene match: 0. The DNA for the CDR3 is TGTGCCAGCAGCTGGGACAGGGATGGCTACACCTTC. It yields the protein CASSWDRDGYTF.

DNA of the CDR3: TGCGCCAGCAGTGAGTCGGGGGGGAGTATTAATGAGCAGTTCTTC. Its protein product is CASSESGGSINEQFF. The chain links TRBV10-1 to TRBJ2-1; 7 bases match TRBD2. The CDR3 extends over 15 amino acids. V shed 0 bases and J 7 bases; nucleotides not matched to a gene: 6. Germline CDR1 and CDR2: WNHNN and SYGVQD (reference sequence).

The rearrangement joins TRBV7-2 to TRBJ2-4, with TRBD2 matching over 16 bases. Unmatched junction bases numbered 2, after V lost 1 base and J lost 8 bases. The CDR3 is made up of 16 amino acids. Germline V gene data show CDR1 as SGHTA and CDR2 as FQGNSA. CDR3 DNA sequence: TGTGCCAGCAGCTTAGAGGGGACTAGCGGGGGGGACATTCAGTACTTC. Translation gives CASSLEGTSGGDIQYF. The variable domain in full, completed from reference TRBV7-2 and TRBJ2-4, reads GAGVSQSPSNKVTEKGKDVELRCDPISGHTALYWYRQSLGQGLEFLIYFQGNSAPDKSGLPSDRFSAERTGGSVSTLTIQRTQQEDSAVYLCASSLEGTSGGDIQYFGAGTRLSVL.

The J gene is TRBJ2-7, the V gene TRBV4-2; TRBD1 is a possible D gene (6 bases). The CDR3 totals 16 residues. Germline loops: CDR1 LGHNA, CDR2 YNFKEQ. Deletions cut 3 bases from V and 6 bases from J, with 21 bases between. CDR3 DNA sequence: TGTGCCAGCAGCCAGCCCGCAGGGGAAGGGGTGCGCGAGCAGTACTTC. Translation: CASSQPAGEGVREQYF.

This rearrangement joins TRBV5-4 to TRBJ1-4; no firm D call. The CDR3 extends over 15 amino acids. Between the trimmed V and J ends, which lost 0 bases and 4 bases, there was a span of 10 bases. Germline V lookup: CDR1 SGHNT, CDR2 YYREEE (reference sequence). The DNA for the CDR3 is TGTGCCAGCAGCTTGGCGGCGGAGGGTAATGAAAAACTGTTTTTT. This gives the protein CASSLAAEGNEKLFF.

This chain links TRBV9 with TRBJ1-1, with D uncertain. CDR1 SGDLS and CDR2 YYNGEE come from the germline V gene. The germline V and J ends were trimmed by 4 bases and 8 bases, with 15 bases remaining between them. The CDR3 length is 13 residues. For the CDR3, the DNA is TGTGCCAGCAGCCCCATGGGTCCAGGAGAAGCTTTCTTT. The encoded protein is CASSPMGPGEAFF.

V and J are TRBV29-1 and TRBJ1-6; the D gene is possibly TRBD1 (6 bases). The CDR3 runs 13 residues. The ends were cut back, 4 bases at V and 7 bases at J, with 11 bases in the middle. The germline CDR1 and CDR2 sequences are SQVTM and ANQGSEA. The CDR3 coding sequence is TGCAGCGTTGCGATAGGGGGAAATTCACCCCTCCACTTT. It specifies CSVAIGGNSPLHF.

This clone has just a few counts. The DNA for the CDR3 is TGTGCCAGCAGCGTAGATGACTTCCCCTACAATGAGCAGTTCTTC. Translating gives CASSVDDFPYNEQFF. The rearrangement joins TRBV9 to TRBJ2-1; no firm D call. The CDR3 runs 15 residues. Trimming left V 0 bases short and J 2 bases short, with 9 bases between. Germline V gene lookup returns CDR1 SGDLS and CDR2 YYNGEE.

For the CDR3, the DNA is TGCGCCACCCCCCCCCGTTATCAGCCCCAGCATTTT. Amino acids: CATPPRYQPQHF. The chain links TRBV10-1 to TRBJ1-5; D not resolved. The V gene lost 10 bases and the J gene lost 5 bases, with 12 bases spanning the gap. Germline V lookup: CDR1 WNHNN, CDR2 SYGVQD (reference sequence). This CDR3 spans 12 amino acids.

DNA of the CDR3: TGTGCCAGCAGCTTAGCGACAGGGTTTGGGGATGAAAAACTGTTTTTT. It encodes CASSLATGFGDEKLFF. The V and J genes are TRBV7-2 and TRBJ1-4; 7 nucleotides align to TRBD1. From germline, CDR1 is SGHTA and CDR2 FQGNSA. The CDR3 is made up of 16 amino acids. With 0 bases clipped from V and 6 bases from J, the junction kept 7 bases outside the gene matches.

This chain connects TRBV6-5 to TRBJ1-1; 8 bases agree with TRBD1. V trimming: 1 base; J trimming: 6 bases; junction bases outside the gene matches: 4. The CDR3 is made up of 14 amino acids. Looked up from germline, CDR1 is MNHEY and CDR2 is SVGAGI. CDR3 nucleotides: TGTGCCAGCAGTTACTTACCGGGACAGGCTGAAGCTTTCTTT. Encoded protein: CASSYLPGQAEAFF.

The CDR3 sequence is CASSRISTETYNEQFF. Here the CDR3 DNA reads TGTGCCAGCAGCCGGATCTCTACGGAGACGTACAATGAGCAGTTCTTC. The V call is TRBV7-6, the J call TRBJ2-1; D unclear. Trimming took 5 bases from V and 4 from J, leaving 18 bases between them. The CDR3 is made up of 16 amino acids. CDR1 SGHVS and CDR2 FNYEAQ come from the germline V gene.

In this sample, this clone turned up a few times. The chain employs TRBV15 and TRBJ2-7; 8 bases line up with TRBD1. The junction had 5 bases not matched to a gene; V was cut back by 3 bases and J by 1 base. CDR3 length equals 15 residues. The V gene's germline CDR1 is LNHNV and CDR2 YYDKDF (reference sequence). The CDR3 spells CATSRGTGRSYEQYF. DNA of the CDR3: TGTGCCACCAGCAGGGGGACAGGTCGATCCTACGAGCAGTACTTC. Together with reference TRBV15 and TRBJ2-7, the CDR3 gives the full variable domain: DAMVIQNPRYQVTQFGKPVTLSCSQTLNHNVMYWYQQKSSQAPKLLFHYYDKDFNNEADTPDNFQSRRPNTSFCFLDIRSPGLGDTAMYLCATSRGTGRSYEQYFGPGTRLTVT.

The rearrangement uses TRBV4-2 and TRBJ2-3; no firm D call. V lost 0 bases and J lost 10, with 5 bases in between. The CDR3 totals 11 residues. Germline CDR1 LGHNA, CDR2 YNFKEQ. The CDR3, as DNA: TGTGCCAGCAGCCAAGACCGCGCGCAGTATTTT. It encodes CASSQDRAQYF.

V is TRBV19 and J is TRBJ2-2, with D perhaps TRBD1 (5 bases). The CDR3 consists of 13 residues. The V and J ends lost 4 bases and 7 bases respectively, with 10 bases between them. Germline V gene data show CDR1 as LNHDA and CDR2 as SQIVND (reference sequence). CDR3 loop: CASSRGLVGELFF. CDR3 in DNA: TGTGCCAGTAGTAGGGGCCTGGTCGGGGAGCTGTTTTTT.

The chain employs TRBV5-1 and TRBJ2-1, with 11 bases identical to TRBD1. V lost 0 bases to trimming and J lost 5 bases; unmatched junction nucleotides: 7. Germline values: CDR1 SGHRS, CDR2 YFSETQ. CDR3 length: 17 residues. CDR3 sequence reads: CASSLAGQGAGNNEQFF. For the CDR3, the DNA is TGCGCCAGCAGCTTGGCAGGACAGGGGGCCGGGAACAATGAGCAGTTCTTC.

The rearrangement uses TRBV5-1 and TRBJ2-3; no clear D. The V gene lost 1 base and the J gene lost 0 bases, with 15 bases spanning the gap. CDR3 size: 17 residues. Looked up from germline, CDR1 is SGHRS and CDR2 is YFSETQ. CDR3 nucleotides: TGCGCCAGCAGCTTGCAACTTTGGGCATCTAGCACAGATACGCAGTATTTT. It encodes CASSLQLWASSTDTQYF.

This chain joins TRBV19 and TRBJ1-5; TRBD1 matches 9 bases. From germline, CDR1 is LNHDA and CDR2 SQIVND (reference sequence). V lost 3 bases to trimming and J lost 5 bases; unmatched junction nucleotides: 5. This CDR3 has 15 residues. The chain's CDR3 is CASSMLTGGDQPQHF. The CDR3 bases are TGTGCCAGTAGTATGTTGACAGGGGGGGATCAGCCCCAGCATTTT.

This clone was found once. The rearrangement joins TRBV5-6 to TRBJ2-1; a possible D gene is TRBD2 (5 bases). Trimming cost V 0 bases and J 7 bases, with 17 bases left between them. This CDR3 spans 16 amino acids. Germline CDR1 SGHDT, CDR2 YYEEEE. The CDR3, as DNA: TGTGCCAGCAGCTTGGCCCCAGCGGTGAATGGGAATGAGCAGTTCTTC. Its protein is CASSLAPAVNGNEQFF. Full variable domain (outside the CDR3, taken from reference TRBV5-6 and TRBJ2-1): DAGVTQSPTHLIKTRGQQVTLRCSPKSGHDTVSWYQQALGQGPQFIFQYYEEEERQRGNFPDRFSGHQFPNYSSELNVNALLLGDSALYLCASSLAPAVNGNEQFFGPGTRLTVL.

This chain connects TRBV5-4 to TRBJ1-4; D is unresolved. This CDR3 spans 15 amino acids. Germline CDR1 is SGHNT and CDR2 is YYREEE (reference sequence). Trimming cost V 4 bases and J 0 bases, with 10 bases left between them. In nucleotides, the CDR3 is TGTGCCAGCAGCACCGACACTGCAACTAATGAAAAACTGTTTTTT. Its translation: CASSTDTATNEKLFF. The whole variable domain, filled in from reference TRBV5-4 and TRBJ1-4, reads ETGVTQSPTHLIKTRGQQVTLRCSSQSGHNTVSWYQQALGQGPQFIFQYYREEENGRGNFPPRFSGLQFPNYSSELNVNALELDDSALYLCASSTDTATNEKLFFGSGTQLSVL.

This clone was found a few times. The V gene is TRBV6-5, the J gene TRBJ1-1; D might be TRBD1 (6 bases). The V gene lost 2 bases and the J gene lost 5 bases, with 9 bases spanning the gap. The CDR3 contains 13 residues. Per the germline V gene, CDR1 is MNHEY and CDR2 is SVGAGI. The CDR3 protein is CASSYPQGTEAFF. CDR3 sequence (DNA): TGTGCCAGCAGTTACCCCCAGGGGACTGAAGCTTTCTTT.

The gene calls are TRBV28 and TRBJ1-1; D ambiguous. V lost 0 bases and J 0 bases, leaving 8 bases between the germline ends. Germline CDR1 MDHEN, CDR2 SYDVKM. CDR3 length: 15 residues. In DNA form, the CDR3 reads TGTGCCAGCAGTTTATGGGGCGAGATGAACACTGAAGCTTTCTTT. Encoded protein: CASSLWGEMNTEAFF.

The gene calls are TRBV7-2 and TRBJ2-2; no definite D call. This CDR3 contains 15 residues. CDR1 is SGHTA and CDR2 is FQGNSA in the germline V gene. V lost 1 base and J 1 base, leaving 7 bases between the germline ends. CDR3 DNA: TGTGCCAGCAGCTTAGGCGGTGGGAACACCGGGGAGCTGTTTTTT. This translates into CASSLGGGNTGELFF.